This TCR beta chain was sequenced during a study of identifying expanded T cells in peripheral blood. This CDR3 is 15 amino acids long. The junction had 6 bases not matched to a gene; V was cut back by 6 bases and J by 4 bases. The germline CDR1 and CDR2 sequences are MNHNY and SVGAGI (reference sequence). Profiling relied on immunoSEQ multiplex PCR, and the TCRdb table lists in-frame clones only, not all of them. In the table there are over 85,000 clones, approximately 88% of which are singletons. During the collection period, no donor immune events like infections were recorded. Details on this clone: Its target is unknown.

Study-wide findings and caveats: Variance in clone template counts between approximately 2-week samples significantly increased with total template count across all healthy donors. Differentially abundant clones: around 1.2 between replicates, 15 to 17 at roughly 15 days, approximately 18 at four.

The rearrangement links TRBV6-6 to TRBJ2-2; 9 positions agree with TRBD1. The TCR originated in a person aged 18 to 70 in good health. The sample was blood. CDR3 sequence reads: CASRTRDRATGELFF. The CDR3 DNA is TGTGCCAGCAGAACTAGGGACAGGGCCACCGGGGAGCTGTTTTTT.